Listed here is a single TCR beta chain. Its antigen is undetermined. All the patients suffered relapse after autologous stem cell transplantation, and brentuximab vedotin exposure differed. Complete response, partial response or progressive disease was each patient's best response. The protocol was immunoSEQ multiplex PCR, while the TCRdb copy is restricted to in-frame clones and leaves out a portion. This sample has about 75,000 clones, with 85% to 95% found just once. The sample belongs to a study of PD-1 blockade in classical Hodgkin lymphoma. Whole-study results and caveats: Baseline TCR diversity was reportedly lower in newly diagnosed patients than in healthy donors. It was reported as lower still in relapsed/refractory patients.

Germline V gene data show CDR1 as MNHEY and CDR2 as SMNVEV (reference sequence). The CDR3 covers 19 residues. J gave up 0 bases and V 2 bases, and 12 bases lay outside the gene matches. The specimen comprised peripheral blood mononuclear cells (PBMCs), sampled at baseline. The source is a human donor with classical Hodgkin lymphoma. V usage is TRBV27 and J usage is TRBJ2-3; 9 nucleotides align to TRBD2. CDR3 region: CASSLLWPSGITSTDTQYF. The CDR3 nucleotides read TGTGCCAGCAGTTTACTTTGGCCTAGCGGGATTACTAGCACAGATACGCAGTATTTT.